This TCR beta chain appears in the sequencing data of a study of blood T cells in healthy people across ages. Alongside a J-beta primer mix, a sample-barcoded 5' primer served in a second PCR lasting about 7 to 11 cycles. TCRdb passed the 5' RACE reads through MiXCR, listing each CDR3 protein once. The data show around 320,000 distinct CDR3 sequences, roughly 26% seen once. This clonotype was picked up a small number of times. Its antigen is as yet unknown. Regarding the study as a whole: PBMC samples, being unsorted, prevented any conclusive comparison of naive and antigen-experienced cells.

J gave up 2 bases and V 0 bases, and 0 bases lay outside the gene matches. CDR1 SGHRS and CDR2 YFSETQ come from the germline V gene. The CDR3 consists of 15 residues. Isolation recovered at least 7 million PBMCs from every sample. Sequences were obtained from blood. The chain is built from TRBV5-1 and TRBJ2-1; 9 bases map to TRBD2. This clonotype was obtained from a woman aged 70-85 years in good health. The chain's CDR3 is CASSLGTSAYNEQFF. The DNA for the CDR3 is TGCGCCAGCAGCTTGGGGACTAGCGCCTACAATGAGCAGTTCTTC.